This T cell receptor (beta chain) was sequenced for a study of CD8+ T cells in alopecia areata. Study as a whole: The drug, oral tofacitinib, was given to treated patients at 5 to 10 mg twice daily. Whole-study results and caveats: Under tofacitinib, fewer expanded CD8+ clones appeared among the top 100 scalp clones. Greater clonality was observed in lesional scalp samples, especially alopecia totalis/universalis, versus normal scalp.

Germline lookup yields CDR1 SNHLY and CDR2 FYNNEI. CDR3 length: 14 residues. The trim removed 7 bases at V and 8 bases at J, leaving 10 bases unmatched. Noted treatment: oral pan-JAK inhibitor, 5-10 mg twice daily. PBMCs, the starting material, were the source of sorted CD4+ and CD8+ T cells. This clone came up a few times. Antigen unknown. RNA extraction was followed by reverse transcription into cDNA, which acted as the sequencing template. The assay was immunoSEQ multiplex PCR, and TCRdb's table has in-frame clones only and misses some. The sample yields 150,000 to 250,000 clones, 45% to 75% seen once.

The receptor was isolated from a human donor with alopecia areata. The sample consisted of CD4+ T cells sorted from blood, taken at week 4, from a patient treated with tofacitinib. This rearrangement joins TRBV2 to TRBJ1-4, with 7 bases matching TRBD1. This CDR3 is CASIEEGGNEKLFF. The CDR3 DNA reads TGTGCCAGCATCGAGGAAGGGGGCAACGAAAAACTGTTTTTT.